This T cell receptor beta chain was captured in a study of T cells after yellow fever vaccination. Study overall: Each low-cell-number fraction was prepared by means of SMART-Seq v4 Ultra Low Input. General study results and limits: Weaker overall, the secondary response nonetheless peaked faster (day 5 versus 15). Booster sampling recovered most clones from primary vaccination (around 96% CD4, over 75% CD8).

The CDR3 spans 15 residues. Germline CDR1 reads MNHEY; CDR2 reads SMNVEV (reference sequence). V shed 8 bases and J shed 2 bases, with 16 bases lying between them. Conversion of TCR transcripts into cDNA relied on 5'RACE template switching, which added a universal primer site and UMIs. TCRdb re-analysed the 5' RACE reads in MiXCR, keeping a single row per CDR3 protein. This table has 300,000 to 400,000 distinct CDR3 sequences, approximately 8% appearing once. In the case of this clonotype: Its antigen is unidentified.

The material was PBMCs, obtained more than 40 days after the first yellow fever vaccination. V gene TRBV27 combines with J gene TRBJ1-5; D perhaps matches TRBD1 (6 bases). The receptor's source is a man aged 18-30 years who received the YFV17D yellow fever vaccine. CDR3 nucleotide sequence: TGTGCCAGCTCAACAGGCCCAGGGGGCAATCAGCCCCAGCATTTT. Translating gives CASSTGPGGNQPQHF.